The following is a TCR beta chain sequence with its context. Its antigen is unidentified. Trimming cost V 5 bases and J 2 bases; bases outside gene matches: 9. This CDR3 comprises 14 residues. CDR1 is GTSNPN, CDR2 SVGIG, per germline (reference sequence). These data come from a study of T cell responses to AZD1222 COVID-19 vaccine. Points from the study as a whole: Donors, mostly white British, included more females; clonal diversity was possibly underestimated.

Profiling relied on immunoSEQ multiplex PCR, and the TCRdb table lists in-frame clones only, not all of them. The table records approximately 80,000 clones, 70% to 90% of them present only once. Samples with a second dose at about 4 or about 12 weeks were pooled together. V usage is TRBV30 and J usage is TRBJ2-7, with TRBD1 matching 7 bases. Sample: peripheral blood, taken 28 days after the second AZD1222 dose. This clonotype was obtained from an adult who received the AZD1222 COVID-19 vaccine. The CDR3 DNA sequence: TGTGCCTGGGCACGAAACAGGGGAGCCTACGAGCAGTACTTC. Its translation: CAWARNRGAYEQYF.